This TCR beta chain came from a study of cytomegalovirus exposure and HLA in healthy donors. Study results and caveats: In vitro work confirmed that three CMV-associated chains recognize CMV antigens.

From the 120-subject validation cohort, which was separate from the approximately 670-subject first cohort, the donors were drawn. About this clone: Its cognate antigen is unknown.

Trimming took off 1 base at V and 4 bases at J, with 13 bases between the two ends. The CDR3 loop spans 16 amino acids. CDR1 KGHSH and CDR2 LQKENI come from the germline V gene. Measured with immunoSEQ multiplex PCR; TCRdb has only the in-frame clones, and not every one. Among some 90,000 clones listed, 96% were seen once. This sequence was found in a man aged 18 to 29 in good health and CMV-seronegative. The rearrangement joins TRBV18 to TRBJ1-4, with a tentative D call TRBD1 (6 bases). The sequenced material came from PBMCs. In nucleotides, the CDR3 is TGTGCCAGCTCACCACAGGAGAGGACAGTTAATGAAAAACTGTTTTTT. Translation gives CASSPQERTVNEKLFF.